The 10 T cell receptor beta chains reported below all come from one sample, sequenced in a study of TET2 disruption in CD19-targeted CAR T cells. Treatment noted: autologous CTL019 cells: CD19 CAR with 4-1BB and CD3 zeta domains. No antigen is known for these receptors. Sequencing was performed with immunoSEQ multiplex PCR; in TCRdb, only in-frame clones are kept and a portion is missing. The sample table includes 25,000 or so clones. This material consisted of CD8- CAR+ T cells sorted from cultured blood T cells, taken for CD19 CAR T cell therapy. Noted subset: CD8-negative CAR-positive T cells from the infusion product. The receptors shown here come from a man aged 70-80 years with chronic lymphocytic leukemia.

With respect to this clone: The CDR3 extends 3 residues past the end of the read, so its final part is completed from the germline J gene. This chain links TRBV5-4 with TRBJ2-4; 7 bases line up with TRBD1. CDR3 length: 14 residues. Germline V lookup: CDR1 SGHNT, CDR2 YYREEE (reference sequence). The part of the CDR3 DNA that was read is TGTGCCAGCAACCCTGACAGGGTAGGCTATGGT. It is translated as CASNPDRVGYG. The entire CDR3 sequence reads CASNPDRVGYGQYF.

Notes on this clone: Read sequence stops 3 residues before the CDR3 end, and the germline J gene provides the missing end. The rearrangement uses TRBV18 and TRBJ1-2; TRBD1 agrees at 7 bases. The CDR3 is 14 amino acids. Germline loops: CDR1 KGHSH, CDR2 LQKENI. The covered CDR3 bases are TGTGCCAGCTCACCACGAGGGGGCGACTACGAC. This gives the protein CASSPRGGDYD. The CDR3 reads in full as CASSPRGGDYDYTF.

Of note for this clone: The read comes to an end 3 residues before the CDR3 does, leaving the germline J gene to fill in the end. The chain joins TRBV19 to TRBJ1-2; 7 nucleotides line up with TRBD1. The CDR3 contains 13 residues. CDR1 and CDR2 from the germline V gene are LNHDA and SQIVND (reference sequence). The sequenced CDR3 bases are TGTGCCAGTAGTATGGTGACAGGGATCGGC. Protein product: CASSMVTGIG. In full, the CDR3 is CASSMVTGIGYTF.

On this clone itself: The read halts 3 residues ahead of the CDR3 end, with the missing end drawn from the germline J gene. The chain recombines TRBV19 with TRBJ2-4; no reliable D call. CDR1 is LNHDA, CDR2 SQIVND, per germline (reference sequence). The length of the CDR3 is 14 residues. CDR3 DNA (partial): TGTGCCAGTAGTGCCGGTAAGGGCAATCAGCCT. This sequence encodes CASSAGKGNQP. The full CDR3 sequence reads CASSAGKGNQPQYF.

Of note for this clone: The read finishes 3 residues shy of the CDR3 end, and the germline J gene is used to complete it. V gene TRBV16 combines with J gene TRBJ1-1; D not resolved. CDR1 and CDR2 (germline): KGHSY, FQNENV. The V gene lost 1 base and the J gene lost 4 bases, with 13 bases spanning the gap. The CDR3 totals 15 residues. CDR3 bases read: TGTGCCAGCAGCCAATGGCAGGAACTCGGCACTGAA. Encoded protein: CASSQWQELGTE. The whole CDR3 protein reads CASSQWQELGTEAFF.

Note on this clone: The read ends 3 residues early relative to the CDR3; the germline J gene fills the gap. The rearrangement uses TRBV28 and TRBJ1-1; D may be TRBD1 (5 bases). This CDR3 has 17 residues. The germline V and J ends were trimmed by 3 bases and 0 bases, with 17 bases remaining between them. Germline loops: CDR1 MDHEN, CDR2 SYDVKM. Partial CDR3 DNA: TGTGCCAGCAGTTTTATTCAGGGTCTATTCGTGAACACTGAA. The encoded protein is CASSFIQGLFVNTE. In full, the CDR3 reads CASSFIQGLFVNTEAFF.

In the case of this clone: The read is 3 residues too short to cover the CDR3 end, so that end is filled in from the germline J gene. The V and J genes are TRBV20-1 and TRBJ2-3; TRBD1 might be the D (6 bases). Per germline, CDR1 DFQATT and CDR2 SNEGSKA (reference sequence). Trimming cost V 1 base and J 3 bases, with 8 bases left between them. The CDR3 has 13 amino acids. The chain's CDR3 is CSARGRGTDTQYF. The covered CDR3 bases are TGCAGTGCTAGAGGCAGGGGTACAGATACG.

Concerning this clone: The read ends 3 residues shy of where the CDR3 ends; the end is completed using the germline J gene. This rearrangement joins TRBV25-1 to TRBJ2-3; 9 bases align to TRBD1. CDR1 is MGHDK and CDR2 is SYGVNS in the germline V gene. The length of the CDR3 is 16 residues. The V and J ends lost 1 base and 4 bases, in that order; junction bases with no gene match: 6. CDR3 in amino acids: CASSEWGTGLSDTQYF. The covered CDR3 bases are TGTGCCAGCAGTGAATGGGGGACAGGGTTGTCAGATACG.

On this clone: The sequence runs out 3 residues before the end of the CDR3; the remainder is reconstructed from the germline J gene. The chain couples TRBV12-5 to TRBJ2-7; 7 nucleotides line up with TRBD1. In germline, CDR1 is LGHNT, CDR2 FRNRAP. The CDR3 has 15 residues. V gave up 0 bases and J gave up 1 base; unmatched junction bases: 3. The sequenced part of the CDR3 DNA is TGTGCTAGTGGTTTGGTAAGACAGGGATCCTACGAG. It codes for CASGLVRQGSYE. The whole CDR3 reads CASGLVRQGSYEQYF.

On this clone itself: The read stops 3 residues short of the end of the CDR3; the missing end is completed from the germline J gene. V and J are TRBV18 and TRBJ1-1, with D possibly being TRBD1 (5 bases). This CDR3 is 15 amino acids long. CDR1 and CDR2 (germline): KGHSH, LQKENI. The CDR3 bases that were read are TGTGCCAGCTCACCAGCCCAGGGAGCCAAAAACATT. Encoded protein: CASSPAQGAKNI. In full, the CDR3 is CASSPAQGAKNIAFF.